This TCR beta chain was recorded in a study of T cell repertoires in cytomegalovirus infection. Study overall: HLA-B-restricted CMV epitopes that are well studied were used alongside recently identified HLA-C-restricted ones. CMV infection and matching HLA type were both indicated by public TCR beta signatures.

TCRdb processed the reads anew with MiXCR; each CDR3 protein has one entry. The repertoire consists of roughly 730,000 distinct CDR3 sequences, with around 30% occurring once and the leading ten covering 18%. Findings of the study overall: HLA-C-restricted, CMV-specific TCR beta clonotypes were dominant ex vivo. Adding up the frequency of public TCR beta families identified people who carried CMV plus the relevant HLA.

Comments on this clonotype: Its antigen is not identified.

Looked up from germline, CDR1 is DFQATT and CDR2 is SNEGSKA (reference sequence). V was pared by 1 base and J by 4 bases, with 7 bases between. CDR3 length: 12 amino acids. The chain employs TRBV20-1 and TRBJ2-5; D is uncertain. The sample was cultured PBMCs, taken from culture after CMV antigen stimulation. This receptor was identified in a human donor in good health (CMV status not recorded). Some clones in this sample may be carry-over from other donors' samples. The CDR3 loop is CSARASRETQYF. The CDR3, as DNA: TGCAGTGCTAGAGCCAGCCGAGAGACCCAGTACTTC.